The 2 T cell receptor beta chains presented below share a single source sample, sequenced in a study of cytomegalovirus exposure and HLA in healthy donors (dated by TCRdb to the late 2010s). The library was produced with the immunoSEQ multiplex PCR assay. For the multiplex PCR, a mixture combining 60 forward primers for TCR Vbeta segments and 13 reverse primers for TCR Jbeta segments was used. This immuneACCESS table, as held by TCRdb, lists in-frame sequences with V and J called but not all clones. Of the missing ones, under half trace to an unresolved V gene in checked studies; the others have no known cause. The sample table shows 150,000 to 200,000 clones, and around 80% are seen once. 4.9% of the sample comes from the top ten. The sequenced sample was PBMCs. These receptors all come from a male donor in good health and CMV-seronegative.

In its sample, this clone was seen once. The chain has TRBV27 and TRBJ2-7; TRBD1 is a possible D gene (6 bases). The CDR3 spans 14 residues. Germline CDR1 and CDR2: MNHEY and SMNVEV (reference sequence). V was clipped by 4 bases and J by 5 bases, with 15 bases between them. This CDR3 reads CASSYTGMGHEQYF. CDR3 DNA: TGTGCCAGCAGTTACACAGGGATGGGGCACGAGCAGTACTTC.

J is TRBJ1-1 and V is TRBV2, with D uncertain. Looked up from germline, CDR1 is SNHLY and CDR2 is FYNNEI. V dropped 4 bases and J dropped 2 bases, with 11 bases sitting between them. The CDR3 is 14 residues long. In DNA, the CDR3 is TGTGCCAGCAGTGTCGTTGGGAGTAACACTGAAGCTTTCTTT. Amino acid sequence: CASSVVGSNTEAFF.